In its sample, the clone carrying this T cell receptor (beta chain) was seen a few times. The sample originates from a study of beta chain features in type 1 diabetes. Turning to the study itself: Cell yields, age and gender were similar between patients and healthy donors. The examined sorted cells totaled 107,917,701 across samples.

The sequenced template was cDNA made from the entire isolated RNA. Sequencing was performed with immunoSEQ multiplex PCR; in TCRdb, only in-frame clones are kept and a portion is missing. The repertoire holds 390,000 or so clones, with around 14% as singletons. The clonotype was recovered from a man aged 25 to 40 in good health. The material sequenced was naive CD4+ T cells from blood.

The chain's CDR3 is CASSHSHGLAGGKETQYF. In nucleotides, the CDR3 is TGCGCCAGCAGCCATTCCCATGGACTAGCGGGAGGGAAAGAGACCCAGTACTTC. The chain employs TRBV4-3 and TRBJ2-5; TRBD2 matches 15 bases. J lost 3 bases, V lost 3 bases, and 8 bases had no gene match. The CDR3 has 18 amino acids. Germline V gene data show CDR1 as LGHNA and CDR2 as YSLEER.